This paragraph covers one TCR beta chain sequence. This sample was included in a study of blood T cell repertoires in COVID-19. Turning to the study itself: The study drew acute and convalescent COVID-19 samples from the United States, Italy and Spain. PBMCs, B-cell-depleted T cells, or T cells provided the cDNA or gDNA that made up the material.

This CDR3 spans 14 amino acids. Germline-derived CDR1 and CDR2 are GTSNPN and SVGIG (reference sequence). Trimming took 3 bases from V and 1 from J; bases not matched to a gene: 1. Per the original methods: Reference gene primer amplification yielded estimated nucleated cell counts. Only in-frame clones appear in the TCRdb table, and some are missing; sequencing was by immunoSEQ multiplex PCR. The V and J calls and clone size come from that table; D and trimming were worked out from the DNA. Of about 45,000 clones listed, about 83% are singletons. The clonotype was recovered from a man of 80 years or more in a cohort sampled during active COVID-19. The J gene is TRBJ2-5, the V gene TRBV30, with 11 bases matching TRBD2. Sequencing was performed on peripheral blood. The CDR3 loop is CAWRTSGVQETQYF. The CDR3 bases are TGTGCCTGGAGGACTAGCGGGGTCCAAGAGACCCAGTACTTC. Based on the CDR3 plus reference TRBV30 and TRBJ2-5, the full variable domain is SQTIHQWPATLVQPVGSPLSLECTVEGTSNPNLYWYRQAAGRGLQLLFYSVGIGQISSEVPQNLSASRPQDRQFILSSKKLLLSDSGFYLCAWRTSGVQETQYFGPGTRLLVL.